The sequence of this T cell receptor beta chain was determined in a study of cytomegalovirus exposure and HLA in healthy donors. Looking at the study overall: Inside one of the first data releases sat about 91 million unique TCRs taken from HLA-typed donors.

To note about this clone: Its antigen is undetermined.

The PCR was carried out with 60 Vbeta primers and 13 Jbeta primers. Assay used: immunoSEQ multiplex PCR; TCRdb lists only in-frame clones, some missing. The sample shows some 170,000 clones, nearly 80% of them seen only once. Study conclusions and caveats: In a later analysis, at a false discovery rate of 0.05, over 15,000 TCR beta sequences were associated with HLA alleles. Cytomegalovirus association was listed for 170 or so TCR beta chains.

The TCR originated in a female donor in good health and CMV-seronegative. Sequenced sample: PBMCs.

Written as DNA, the CDR3 is TGTGCCAGCAGCTTAGCGAGTACAGGTGGTGAAGCTTTCTTT. Encoded protein: CASSLASTGGEAFF. The chain uses TRBV7-6 and TRBJ1-1; weak D call: TRBD1 (5 bases). This CDR3 comprises 14 residues. Germline V gives CDR1 SGHVS, CDR2 FNYEAQ. The ends were cut back, 0 bases at V and 7 bases at J, with 12 bases in the middle.